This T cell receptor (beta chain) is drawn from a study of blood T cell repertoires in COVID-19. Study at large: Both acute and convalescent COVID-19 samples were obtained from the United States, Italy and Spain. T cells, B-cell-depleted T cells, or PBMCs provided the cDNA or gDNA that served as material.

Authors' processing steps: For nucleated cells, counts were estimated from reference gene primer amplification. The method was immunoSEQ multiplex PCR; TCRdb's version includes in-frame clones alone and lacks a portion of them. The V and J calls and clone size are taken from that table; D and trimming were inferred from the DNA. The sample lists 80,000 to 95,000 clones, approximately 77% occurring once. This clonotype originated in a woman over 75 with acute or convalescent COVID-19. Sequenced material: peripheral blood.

The CDR3 DNA follows: TGTGCCAGCAGTGACCCGGTCGAGGGTGGCTACACCTTC. Translation: CASSDPVEGGYTF. V is TRBV25-1 and J is TRBJ1-2; D unclear. Germline V gene sequence: CDR1 MGHDK, CDR2 SYGVNS. V was shortened by 3 bases and J by 7 bases, with 12 bases between the two germline ends. This CDR3 region has 13 residues.